The TCR beta chain described here comes from a study of OX40 agonist ivuxolimab in advanced cancers. Whole-study context: Patients with prior anti-PD-1, anti-PD-L1 or anti-CTLA-4 therapy were eligible; about 40% had some.

CDR1 and CDR2 (germline): LNHNV, YYDKDF (reference sequence). V was cut by 5 bases and J by 2 bases, with 9 bases left in between. CDR3 size: 13 residues. Overall study findings and caveats: In the 0.1 to 3.0 mg/kg range, CD4+ and CD8+ blood T cells had expanded clonally by week 6. Expanded peripheral T cell antigen specificity was not determined.

Clones were read by immunoSEQ multiplex PCR, and TCRdb kept only the in-frame ones, dropping some. The sample includes 84,000 or so clones, 84% seen only once; the top ten take roughly 2.5%. This clone was recorded only once. Its antigen is currently unknown. The source material was CD4+ or CD8+ T cells sorted from blood, sampled in a trial of the OX40 agonist ivuxolimab. The receptor's source is an adult with an advanced solid tumor such as melanoma, head and neck, liver or kidney cancer. V gene TRBV15 combines with J gene TRBJ2-5; a weak D match, TRBD2 (5 bases). DNA for the CDR3: TGTGCCACCAGCGAGGGAACTCAAGAGACCCAGTACTTC. It specifies CATSEGTQETQYF. The full variable domain, completed using reference TRBV15 and TRBJ2-5, is DAMVIQNPRYQVTQFGKPVTLSCSQTLNHNVMYWYQQKSSQAPKLLFHYYDKDFNNEADTPDNFQSRRPNTSFCFLDIRSPGLGDTAMYLCATSEGTQETQYFGPGTRLLVL.